The 10 T cell receptor beta chains below were found in one sample sequenced in a study of blood T cell repertoires in COVID-19. The assay was immunoSEQ multiplex PCR, and TCRdb's table has in-frame clones only and misses some. The sample holds roughly 160,000 clones, approximately 86% seen once. The sequenced sample was peripheral blood. The receptors were gathered from a middle-aged man with active or convalescent COVID-19.

This rearrangement joins TRBV6-2 or TRBV6-3 to TRBJ1-1, with TRBD1 identical over 7 bases. This CDR3 spans 14 amino acids. Germline CDR1 MNHEY, CDR2 SVGEGT. V shed 4 bases and J 9 bases; nucleotides not matched to a gene: 11. CDR3 loop: CASSSFLRDSKAFF. The CDR3 bases are TGTGCCAGCAGTTCGTTCCTCCGGGACAGTAAAGCTTTCTTT.

The V and J genes are TRBV28 and TRBJ1-2; D might be TRBD1 (5 bases). There are 16 residues in the CDR3. Between the trimmed V and J ends, which lost 2 bases and 0 bases, there was a span of 13 bases. Looked up from germline, CDR1 is MDHEN and CDR2 is SYDVKM. The CDR3 coding sequence is TGTGCCAGCAGTTTAGGGGCCCGGGCCGCTAACTATGGCTACACCTTC. Translated: CASSLGARAANYGYTF.

This sequence joins TRBV19 and TRBJ2-5; TRBD2 matches at 7 bases. Germline-derived CDR1 and CDR2 are LNHDA and SQIVND (reference sequence). The trim removed 5 bases at V and 3 bases at J, leaving 12 bases unmatched. This CDR3 is built from 16 residues. CDR3 residues: CASSFALAGEEETQYF. The CDR3 DNA follows: TGTGCCAGTAGTTTCGCCCTCGCGGGAGAGGAAGAGACCCAGTACTTC.

The J gene is TRBJ2-3, the V gene TRBV18, with 8 bases aligning to TRBD2. V shed 8 bases, J shed 4 bases, and the junction held 17 bases outside the gene matches. The CDR3 extends over 17 amino acids. Per germline, CDR1 KGHSH and CDR2 LQKENI. The CDR3 DNA sequence: TGTGCCAGCCACGTACGGCCTGGCGGGAGGTCATCAGATACGCAGTATTTT. This codes for CASHVRPGGRSSDTQYF.

The chain links TRBV9 to TRBJ1-2; TRBD1 is a possible D gene (6 bases). From germline, CDR1 is SGDLS and CDR2 YYNGEE. The V end lost 4 bases, the J end lost 3 bases, and 19 bases lay between the germline ends. CDR3 length: 16 residues. As DNA, the CDR3 is TGTGCCAGCAGCATATCGGACAGTTGGGTAGACTATGGCTACACCTTC. Protein: CASSISDSWVDYGYTF. Full variable domain (rest looked up from reference TRBV9 and TRBJ1-2): DSGVTQTPKHLITATGQRVTLRCSPRSGDLSVYWYQQSLDQGLQFLIQYYNGEERAKGNILERFSAQQFPDLHSELNLSSLELGDSALYFCASSISDSWVDYGYTFGSGTRLTVV.

The genes are TRBV10-3 and TRBJ2-1; TRBD2 aligns across 13 bases. The germline V gene encodes CDR1 ENHRY and CDR2 SYGVKD. J lost 9 bases, V lost 6 bases, and 8 bases had no gene match. The CDR3 runs to 15 residues. DNA for the CDR3: TGTGCCATCAGCTTTGGACTAGCGGGAGAAAGTGAGCAGTTCTTC. Translating it yields CAISFGLAGESEQFF.

This chain connects TRBV7-8 to TRBJ2-3, with TRBD2 matching 13 bases. CDR1 SGHVS and CDR2 FQNEAQ come from the germline V gene. Germline trimming cut 1 base from V and 6 bases from J; bases unmatched to any gene: 10. This CDR3 region has 18 residues. The CDR3 DNA reads as TGTGCCAGCAGCTTAGGGGGTGCCGGGACTAGCGGGACTGATACGCAGTATTTT. This sequence encodes CASSLGGAGTSGTDTQYF. Full variable domain (missing parts from reference TRBV7-8 and TRBJ2-3): GAGVSQSPRYKVAKRGQDVALRCDPISGHVSLFWYQQALGQGPEFLTYFQNEAQLDKSGLPSDRFFAERPEGSVSTLKIQRTQQEDSAVYLCASSLGGAGTSGTDTQYFGPGTRLTVL.

The chain combines TRBV6-8 with TRBJ2-2; 8 nucleotides align to TRBD1. Germline V lookup: CDR1 MNHGY, CDR2 SAAAGT. Trimming at V came to 2 bases and at J to 4 bases, leaving 3 bases not matched to a gene. The CDR3 totals 15 residues. The CDR3 DNA sequence: TGTGCCAGCAGTTACAAACAGGGGGGCACCGGGGAGCTGTTTTTT. This sequence encodes CASSYKQGGTGELFF.

The gene calls are TRBV6-2 or TRBV6-3 and TRBJ2-1; weak D call: TRBD2 (6 bases). Between the trimmed V and J ends, which lost 6 bases and 7 bases, there was a span of 10 bases. This CDR3 contains 12 residues. CDR1 and CDR2 (germline): MNHEY, SVGEGT. The CDR3 reads CASSPAGNEQFF. In nucleotides, the CDR3 is TGTGCCAGCAGCCCCGCGGGGAATGAGCAGTTCTTC.

The chain employs TRBV6-1 and TRBJ2-5; no firm D call. Germline V gene data show CDR1 as MNHNS and CDR2 as SASEGT. V lost 2 bases and J lost 2, with 9 bases in between. The CDR3 consists of 14 residues. This CDR3 is CASSEIQLQETQYF. The CDR3 region has the DNA TGTGCCAGCAGTGAAATACAACTACAAGAGACCCAGTACTTC.